The clone carrying this T cell receptor (beta chain) was counted only a few times. Antigen unknown. In building TCR beta libraries, iRepertoire HTBI primers were used together with Arm-PCR of CDR3 regions. Using its own MiXCR run on the multiplex PCR reads, TCRdb lists one record per CDR3 protein. The table records a few hundred thousand distinct CDR3 sequences, about 20% of them present only once. Trimming stripped 2 bases from V and 3 bases from J, with 11 bases between. The CDR3 is 15 residues long. The V gene's germline CDR1 is LNHDA and CDR2 SQIVND (reference sequence). This sample stems from a study of regulatory T cells in long-lasting Graves disease. Time point meaning: persistent/refractory GD, antithyroid drugs over 5 years with positive TRAb. Extracted PBMC RNA gave rise to the TCR library. EDTA tubes received around 10 milliliters of drawn peripheral blood. Overall study results and limits: A reduction in accuracy may have resulted from the small sample size. There was favoring of TRBV28, TRBJ1-2 and TRBJ2-5 in persistent disease.

Sequences were derived from peripheral blood mononuclear cells (PBMCs), sampled when the disease was refractory, from a patient treated with antithyroid drugs. J is TRBJ1-5 and V is TRBV19; a weak D match, TRBD1 (5 bases). The clonotype originates from a female donor with Graves disease. This CDR3 is CASSIPGRDNQPQHF. The DNA of the CDR3 is TGTGCCAGTAGTATACCGGGACGGGACAATCAGCCCCAGCATTTT.